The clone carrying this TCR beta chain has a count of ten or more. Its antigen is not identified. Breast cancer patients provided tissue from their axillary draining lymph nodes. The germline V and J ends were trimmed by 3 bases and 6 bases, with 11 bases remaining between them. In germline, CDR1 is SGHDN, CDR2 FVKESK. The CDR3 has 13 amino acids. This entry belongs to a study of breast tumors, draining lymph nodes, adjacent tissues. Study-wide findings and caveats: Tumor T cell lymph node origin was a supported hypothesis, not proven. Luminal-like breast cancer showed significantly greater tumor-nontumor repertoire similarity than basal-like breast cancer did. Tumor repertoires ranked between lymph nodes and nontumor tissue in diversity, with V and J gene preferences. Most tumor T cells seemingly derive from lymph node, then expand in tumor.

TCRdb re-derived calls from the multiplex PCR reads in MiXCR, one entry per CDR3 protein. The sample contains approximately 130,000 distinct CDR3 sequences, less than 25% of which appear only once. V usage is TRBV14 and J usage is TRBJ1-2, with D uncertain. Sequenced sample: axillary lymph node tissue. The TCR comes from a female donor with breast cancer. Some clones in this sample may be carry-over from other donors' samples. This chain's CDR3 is CASSQLSPDGYTF. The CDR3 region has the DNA TGTGCCAGCAGCCAGTTAAGCCCGGATGGCTACACCTTC.